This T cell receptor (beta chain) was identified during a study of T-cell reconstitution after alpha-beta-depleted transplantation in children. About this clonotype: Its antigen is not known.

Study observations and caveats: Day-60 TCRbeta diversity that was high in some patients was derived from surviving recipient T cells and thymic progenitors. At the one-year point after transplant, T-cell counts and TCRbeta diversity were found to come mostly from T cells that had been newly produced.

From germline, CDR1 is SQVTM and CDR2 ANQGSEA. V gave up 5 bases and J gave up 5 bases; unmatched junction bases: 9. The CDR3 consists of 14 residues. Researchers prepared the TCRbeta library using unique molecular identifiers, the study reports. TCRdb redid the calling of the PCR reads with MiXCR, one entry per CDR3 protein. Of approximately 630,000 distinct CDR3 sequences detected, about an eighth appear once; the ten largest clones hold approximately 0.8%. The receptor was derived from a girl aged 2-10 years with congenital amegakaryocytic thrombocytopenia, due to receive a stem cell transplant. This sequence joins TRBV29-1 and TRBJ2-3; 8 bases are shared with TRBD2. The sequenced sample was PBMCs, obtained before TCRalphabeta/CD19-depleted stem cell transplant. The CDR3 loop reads CSVKRSSGLDTQYF. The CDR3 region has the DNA TGCAGCGTTAAGAGGTCTAGCGGGTTAGATACGCAGTATTTT.